The T cell receptor beta chain described here comes from a study of blood T cell repertoires in COVID-19. At the level of the study: Samples of COVID-19 (acute and convalescent) were obtained from the United States, Italy and Spain. PBMCs, B-cell-depleted T cells, or T cells were the source of the cDNA or gDNA that made up the material.

Losses at the gene ends were 5 bases for V and 7 bases for J; bases not matched to a gene: 8. The CDR3 has 14 amino acids. Germline CDR1 and CDR2: LNHDA and SQIVND (reference sequence). In the original analysis: Amplified reference gene primers provided the basis for estimating nucleated cell counts. Libraries were prepared by immunoSEQ multiplex PCR; TCRdb keeps only in-frame clonotypes and omits some of them. That table is the source of V, J and clone size, and D and trimming were worked out from the DNA. The sample gives fewer than 85,000 clones, around three quarters of which show up once; 35% is in the top ten.

This chain connects TRBV19 to TRBJ1-5, with TRBD1 matching 7 bases. The clonotype originates from an older woman with acute or convalescent COVID-19. What was sequenced was peripheral blood. CDR3 sequence: CASSPQGPRQPQHF. The DNA of the CDR3 is TGTGCCAGTAGTCCACAGGGGCCACGGCAGCCCCAGCATTTT. The full variable domain, its missing parts supplied by reference TRBV19 and TRBJ1-5, is DGGITQSPKYLFRKEGQNVTLSCEQNLNHDAMYWYRQDPGQGLRLIYYSQIVNDFQKGDIAEGYSVSREKKESFPLTVTSAQKNPTAFYLCASSPQGPRQPQHFGDGTRLSIL.